This T cell receptor beta chain was captured by sequencing in a study of blood T cell repertoires in COVID-19. Whole-study context: Samples of COVID-19 (acute and convalescent) were obtained from the United States, Italy and Spain. T cells, B-cell-depleted T cells, or PBMCs provided the cDNA or gDNA that served as material.

In the original processing: By means of reference gene primer amplification, nucleated cell counts were estimated. The table came from immunoSEQ multiplex PCR; TCRdb's copy has only in-frame clones and leaves some out. V and J calls and clone size are as listed in that table; D and trimming were resolved from the DNA. The table shows over 200,000 clones, with around 80% occurring only once. In Seattle, patients joined the study during active infection and were tracked longitudinally. Sequenced sample: peripheral blood. This clonotype originated in a woman aged 25 to 39 with COVID-19, enrolled during active disease.

The CDR3 here is CASTSGTSGFGGQYF. CDR3 coding DNA: TGTGCCAGCACCAGTGGGACTAGCGGGTTCGGCGGGCAGTATTTT. J is TRBJ2-3 and V is TRBV28; TRBD2 matches 12 bases. After removal of 7 bases from V and 11 bases from J, the junction contained 13 bases not matched to a gene. This CDR3 has 15 amino acids. Per germline, CDR1 MDHEN and CDR2 SYDVKM.